The rows below give T cell receptor beta chains drawn from one sample of a study of cytomegalovirus exposure and HLA in healthy donors. TCRdb's copy holds only in-frame clones and misses some; the assay was immunoSEQ multiplex PCR. The sample yields about 180,000 clones, 70% to 90% seen once. Sequencing was carried out using PBMCs. Receptor source: a girl between 10 and 17 years old in good health and CMV-seropositive. Each CDR3 is given with its conserved first and last residue. The D gene is left open where the match is weak. Where a row states a size, it is once, few, many or the class of an expanded clone; other rows omit it.

J: TRBJ1-1
size: NA
V: TRBV7-2
D: TRBD1
CDR3: CASSSRQGQAFF
DNA: TGTGCCAGCAGCTCCCGACAGGGCCAAGCTTTCTTT

J: TRBJ2-1
size: NA
V: TRBV25-1
D: TRBD1
CDR3: CASRTGAYNEQFF
DNA: TGTGCCAGCCGGACAGGAGCCTACAATGAGCAGTTCTTC

J: TRBJ2-5
size: once
V: TRBV5-1
D: NA
CDR3: CASSLGVETQYF
DNA: TGCGCCAGCAGCTTGGGAGTAGAGACCCAGTACTTC

J: TRBJ1-1
size: NA
V: TRBV7-9
D: NA
CDR3: CASSFTESYEAFF
DNA: TGTGCCAGCAGCTTCACCGAGAGTTATGAAGCTTTCTTT

J: TRBJ2-2
size: NA
V: TRBV5-1
D: TRBD2
CDR3: CASSRGENTGELFF
DNA: TGCGCCAGCAGCCGGGGGGAGAACACCGGGGAGCTGTTTTTT

J: TRBJ2-3
size: NA
V: TRBV27
D: NA
CDR3: CASSSGQSTDTQYF
DNA: TGTGCCAGCAGTTCTGGTCAGAGCACAGATACGCAGTATTTT

J: TRBJ2-6
size: NA
V: TRBV27
D: TRBD1
CDR3: CASSSSTGADGANVLTF
DNA: TGTGCCAGCTCCTCCTCGACAGGGGCGGATGGGGCCAACGTCCTGACTTTC

J: TRBJ2-7
size: NA
V: TRBV10-3
D: TRBD1
CDR3: CAISESIRGPYEQYF
DNA: TGTGCCATCAGTGAGTCTATTAGGGGGCCCTACGAGCAGTACTTC

J: TRBJ2-7
size: NA
V: TRBV6-1
D: NA
CDR3: CASSEVRGNEQYF
DNA: TGTGCCAGCAGTGAGGTCAGAGGGAACGAGCAGTACTTC

J: TRBJ1-1
size: NA
V: TRBV6-5
D: NA
CDR3: CASSYATGNTEAFF
DNA: TGTGCCAGCAGTTACGCTACAGGGAACACTGAAGCTTTCTTT

J: TRBJ1-5
size: once
V: TRBV27
D: NA
CDR3: CASSIPGGVPFRVNQPQHF
DNA: TGTGCCAGCAGCATCCCGGGGGGGGTCCCTTTCCGGGTCAATCAGCCCCAGCATTTT

J: TRBJ2-7
size: NA
V: TRBV29-1
D: TRBD1
CDR3: CSVDPGTGNDEQYF
DNA: TGCAGCGTTGACCCCGGGACAGGGAACGACGAGCAGTACTTC

J: TRBJ1-1
size: NA
V: TRBV5-6
D: NA
CDR3: CASSENYQGNTEAFF
DNA: TGTGCCAGCAGCGAGAACTACCAGGGGAACACTGAAGCTTTCTTT

J: TRBJ1-4
size: NA
V: TRBV7-9
D: NA
CDR3: CASSLNPGTTNEKLFF
DNA: TGTGCCAGCAGCCTCAACCCAGGAACAACTAATGAAAAACTGTTTTTT

J: TRBJ1-2
size: NA
V: TRBV28
D: TRBD1
CDR3: CASSLSEGGGGDGYTF
DNA: TGTGCCAGCAGTTTAAGCGAAGGGGGCGGAGGGGATGGCTACACCTTC

J: TRBJ2-5
size: NA
V: TRBV4-1
D: TRBD2
CDR3: CASSEGNPGASGDQETQYF
DNA: TGCGCCAGCAGCGAAGGGAACCCCGGGGCTAGCGGAGACCAAGAGACCCAGTACTTC

J: TRBJ2-7
size: few
V: TRBV19
D: TRBD1
CDR3: CASRKGTGSTGEQYF
DNA: TGTGCCAGTCGAAAGGGGACAGGGTCAACGGGGGAGCAGTACTTC

J: TRBJ2-6
size: NA
V: TRBV18
D: NA
CDR3: CASSPDLSPGANVLTF
DNA: TGTGCCAGCTCACCAGATTTAAGCCCTGGGGCCAACGTCCTGACTTTC

J: TRBJ1-6
size: NA
V: TRBV7-3
D: NA
CDR3: CASSLDSDSPLHF
DNA: TGTGCCAGCAGCTTAGACAGCGATTCACCCCTCCACTTT

J: TRBJ2-3
size: NA
V: TRBV4-1
D: TRBD2
CDR3: CASSLAGGPTDTQYF
DNA: TGCGCCAGCAGCCTAGCGGGGGGCCCCACAGATACGCAGTATTTT

J: TRBJ1-1
size: NA
V: TRBV7-9
D: NA
CDR3: CASSLASRAEAFF
DNA: TGTGCCAGCAGCTTAGCGTCCAGGGCTGAAGCTTTCTTT

J: TRBJ2-6
size: NA
V: TRBV9
D: NA
CDR3: CASSTDTAGANVLTF
DNA: TGTGCCAGCAGCACCGACACAGCTGGGGCCAACGTCCTGACTTTC

J: TRBJ1-4
size: NA
V: TRBV5-4
D: NA
CDR3: CASSLATGLSNEKLFF
DNA: TGTGCCAGCAGCTTGGCCACAGGGTTATCTAATGAAAAACTGTTTTTT

J: TRBJ2-7
size: NA
V: TRBV6-6
D: TRBD1
CDR3: CASSRRDRGQEQYF
DNA: TGTGCCAGCAGTCGTAGGGACAGGGGGCAGGAGCAGTACTTC

J: TRBJ2-7
size: NA
V: TRBV6-5
D: TRBD1
CDR3: CASNTGTGYEQYF
DNA: TGTGCCAGCAATACCGGGACAGGCTACGAGCAGTACTTC

J: TRBJ2-5
size: NA
V: TRBV5-1
D: NA
CDR3: CASSLTGMTETQYF
DNA: TGCGCCAGCAGCTTGACAGGGATGACGGAGACCCAGTACTTC

J: TRBJ1-2
size: NA
V: TRBV5-1
D: NA
CDR3: CASSPGTGYGYTF
DNA: TGCGCCAGCAGCCCAGGAACAGGCTATGGCTACACCTTC

J: TRBJ1-2
size: NA
V: TRBV13
D: NA
CDR3: CASSFRQRINYGYTF
DNA: TGTGCCAGCAGCTTCCGACAGAGGATTAACTATGGCTACACCTTC

J: TRBJ1-5
size: NA
V: TRBV6-7
D: NA
CDR3: CASSYNGEKNQPQHF
DNA: TGTGCCAGCAGTTACAACGGAGAAAAAAATCAGCCCCAGCATTTT

J: TRBJ1-3
size: NA
V: TRBV30
D: NA
CDR3: CAWSTYQGSVGNTIYF
DNA: TGTGCCTGGAGTACCTACCAGGGGTCGGTGGGAAACACCATATATTTT

J: TRBJ1-2
size: few
V: TRBV2
D: NA
CDR3: CASSERRQVGYGYTF
DNA: TGTGCCAGCAGTGAACGCCGTCAGGTTGGCTATGGCTACACCTTC

J: TRBJ2-1
size: NA
V: TRBV28
D: NA
CDR3: CASIDFGPARSYNEQFF
DNA: TGTGCCAGCATTGACTTTGGTCCAGCCCGTTCCTACAATGAGCAGTTCTTC

J: TRBJ2-7
size: NA
V: TRBV29-1
D: NA
CDR3: CSVEDSGVREQYF
DNA: TGCAGCGTTGAAGATTCGGGGGTTCGCGAGCAGTACTTC

J: TRBJ2-5
size: once
V: TRBV7-9
D: NA
CDR3: CASSLSGVQTQYF
DNA: TGTGCCAGCAGCCTTAGCGGCGTACAGACCCAGTACTTC

J: TRBJ2-3
size: NA
V: TRBV15
D: NA
CDR3: CATSRDGQVRTDTQYF
DNA: TGTGCCACCAGCAGAGATGGGCAGGTTCGAACAGATACGCAGTATTTT

J: TRBJ1-2
size: NA
V: TRBV7-4
D: NA
CDR3: CASSLRLGSVVLIGGDGYTF
DNA: TGTGCCAGCAGCTTAAGGTTAGGGTCGGTTGTTCTTATTGGAGGGGATGGCTACACCTTC

J: TRBJ1-5
size: NA
V: TRBV28
D: NA
CDR3: CASSFSGPQHF
DNA: TGTGCCAGCAGTTTTTCCGGGCCCCAGCATTTT

J: TRBJ1-2
size: NA
V: TRBV5-8
D: TRBD1
CDR3: CASSFLSQGANYGYTF
DNA: TGTGCCAGCAGCTTCCTGAGCCAGGGGGCTAACTATGGCTACACCTTC

J: TRBJ1-3
size: NA
V: TRBV5-5
D: TRBD1
CDR3: CASSSGTGAGNTIYF
DNA: TGTGCCAGCAGCTCTGGGACAGGGGCTGGAAACACCATATATTTT

J: TRBJ1-2
size: NA
V: TRBV6-1
D: TRBD1
CDR3: CASSEQAGGAYGYTF
DNA: TGTGCCAGCAGTGAACAGGCAGGGGGCGCTTATGGCTACACCTTC

J: TRBJ2-1
size: NA
V: TRBV7-7
D: TRBD1
CDR3: CASSLTGTGYVVVGNEQFF
DNA: TGTGCTAGCAGCTTAACCGGGACAGGGTACGTGGTAGTGGGCAATGAGCAGTTCTTC

J: TRBJ2-2
size: NA
V: TRBV7-3
D: NA
CDR3: CASSLTARGTGELFF
DNA: TGTGCCAGCAGCTTAACTGCCCGAGGGACCGGGGAGCTGTTTTTT

J: TRBJ1-1
size: NA
V: TRBV6-5
D: NA
CDR3: CASSRANMNTEAFF
DNA: TGTGCCAGCAGTCGAGCGAATATGAACACTGAAGCTTTCTTT

J: TRBJ1-1
size: NA
V: TRBV5-4
D: NA
CDR3: CASSLGEGTGNTEAFF
DNA: TGTGCCAGCAGCTTGGGGGAGGGGACGGGCAACACTGAAGCTTTCTTT

J: TRBJ2-7
size: NA
V: TRBV20-1
D: NA
CDR3: CSASVEYEQYF
DNA: TGCAGTGCTAGCGTAGAATACGAGCAGTACTTC

J: TRBJ2-1
size: NA
V: TRBV4-1
D: NA
CDR3: CASSQYNNEQFF
DNA: TGCGCCAGCAGCCAATATAACAATGAGCAGTTCTTC

J: TRBJ2-5
size: NA
V: TRBV19
D: TRBD1
CDR3: CASTHRGEETQYF
DNA: TGTGCCAGTACCCACAGGGGAGAAGAGACCCAGTACTTC

J: TRBJ2-3
size: NA
V: TRBV6-4
D: TRBD2
CDR3: CASSDSTSGGDTQYF
DNA: TGTGCCAGCAGTGACTCGACTAGCGGGGGAGATACGCAGTATTTT

J: TRBJ1-2
size: NA
V: TRBV19
D: NA
CDR3: CASRSPYLNYGYTF
DNA: TGTGCCAGCCGGTCACCATACCTTAACTATGGCTACACCTTC

J: TRBJ1-3
size: once
V: TRBV6-5
D: NA
CDR3: CASSLGQIGNTIYF
DNA: TGTGCCAGCAGCTTGGGACAAATTGGAAACACCATATATTTT

J: TRBJ1-2
size: NA
V: TRBV11-2
D: TRBD1
CDR3: CASSPSGTASLYGYTF
DNA: TGTGCCAGCAGCCCGTCCGGGACAGCTTCTTTATATGGCTACACCTTC

J: TRBJ1-2
size: NA
V: TRBV6-6
D: NA
CDR3: CASSYSRTDYGYTF
DNA: TGTGCCAGCAGTTACTCGAGGACAGACTATGGCTACACCTTC

J: TRBJ1-2
size: NA
V: TRBV6-5
D: NA
CDR3: CASAGRTNGYTF
DNA: TGTGCCAGTGCCGGGAGAACCAACGGCTACACCTTC

J: TRBJ1-5
size: NA
V: TRBV14
D: NA
CDR3: CASSCSTLGGNNQPQHF
DNA: TGTGCCAGCAGCTGTAGCACATTGGGGGGGAACAATCAGCCCCAGCATTTT

J: TRBJ2-3
size: NA
V: TRBV9
D: TRBD2
CDR3: CASSVSPTSGGTDTQYF
DNA: TGTGCCAGCAGCGTGTCCCCGACTAGCGGGGGCACAGATACGCAGTATTTT

J: TRBJ1-4
size: NA
V: TRBV7-6
D: NA
CDR3: CASSSTDEELFF
DNA: TGTGCCAGCAGCTCTACCGACGAGGAACTGTTTTTT

J: TRBJ1-2
size: NA
V: TRBV5-1
D: NA
CDR3: CASSFAETLNYGYTF
DNA: TGCGCCAGCAGCTTCGCCGAGACATTGAACTATGGCTACACCTTC

J: TRBJ2-7
size: NA
V: TRBV30
D: NA
CDR3: CAWYSGPEQYF
DNA: TGTGCCTGGTACAGCGGACCCGAGCAGTACTTC

J: TRBJ1-5
size: NA
V: TRBV4-1
D: TRBD1
CDR3: CASSPPGGGTNQPQHF
DNA: TGCGCCAGCAGCCCTCCAGGGGGTGGAACCAATCAGCCCCAGCATTTT

J: TRBJ1-2
size: NA
V: TRBV6-5
D: NA
CDR3: CASSYRDRPVGGYTF
DNA: TGTGCCAGCAGTTACCGTGACAGGCCTGTGGGGGGCTACACCTTC